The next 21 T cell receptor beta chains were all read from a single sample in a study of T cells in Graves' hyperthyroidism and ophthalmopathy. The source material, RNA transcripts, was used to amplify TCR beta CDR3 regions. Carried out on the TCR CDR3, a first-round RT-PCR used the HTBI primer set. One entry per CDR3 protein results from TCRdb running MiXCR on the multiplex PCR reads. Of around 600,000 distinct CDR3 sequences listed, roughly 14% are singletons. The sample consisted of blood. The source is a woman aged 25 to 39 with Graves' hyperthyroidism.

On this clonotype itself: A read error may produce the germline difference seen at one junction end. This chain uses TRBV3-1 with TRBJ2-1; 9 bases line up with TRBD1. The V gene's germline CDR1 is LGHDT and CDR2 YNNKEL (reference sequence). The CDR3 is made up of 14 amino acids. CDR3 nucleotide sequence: TGTGCCAGCAGGTTTGGGACAGGGAGGAATGAGCAGCTCTTC. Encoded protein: CASRFGTGRNEQLF.

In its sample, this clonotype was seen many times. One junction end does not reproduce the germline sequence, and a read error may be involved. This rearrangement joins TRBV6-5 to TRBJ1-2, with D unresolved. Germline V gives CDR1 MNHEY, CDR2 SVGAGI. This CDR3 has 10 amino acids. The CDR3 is CASSYYGYTF. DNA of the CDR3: TGTGCCAGCAGCTACTATGGCTACACCTTC.

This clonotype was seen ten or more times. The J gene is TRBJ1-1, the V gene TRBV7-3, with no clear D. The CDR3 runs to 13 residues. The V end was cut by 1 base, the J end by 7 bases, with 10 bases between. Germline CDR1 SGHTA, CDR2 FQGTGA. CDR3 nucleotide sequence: TGTGCCAGCAGCTTAAGGCCGGGAGATGAAGCTTTCTTT. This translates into CASSLRPGDEAFF.

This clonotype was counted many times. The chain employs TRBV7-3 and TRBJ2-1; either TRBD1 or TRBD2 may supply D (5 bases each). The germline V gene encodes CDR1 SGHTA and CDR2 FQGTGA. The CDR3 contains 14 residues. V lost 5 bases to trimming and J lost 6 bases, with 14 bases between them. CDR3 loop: CASSVNPGRNEQFF. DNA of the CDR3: TGTGCCAGCAGCGTAAATCCGGGACGCAATGAGCAGTTCTTC.

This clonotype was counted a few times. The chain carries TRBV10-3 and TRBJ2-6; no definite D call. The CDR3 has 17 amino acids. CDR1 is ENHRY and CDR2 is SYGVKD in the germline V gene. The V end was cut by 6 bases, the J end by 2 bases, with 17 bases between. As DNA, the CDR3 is TGTGCCATCAGGGCGTCCCGGACGGAAGCTGGGGCCAACGTCCTGACTTTC. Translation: CAIRASRTEAGANVLTF.

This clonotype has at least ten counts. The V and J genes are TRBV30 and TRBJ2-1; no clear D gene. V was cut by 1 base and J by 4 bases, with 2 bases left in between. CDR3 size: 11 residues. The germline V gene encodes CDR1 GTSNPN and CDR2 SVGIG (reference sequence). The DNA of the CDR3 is TGTGCCTGGAGTGAATACAATGAGCAGTTCTTC. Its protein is CAWSEYNEQFF.

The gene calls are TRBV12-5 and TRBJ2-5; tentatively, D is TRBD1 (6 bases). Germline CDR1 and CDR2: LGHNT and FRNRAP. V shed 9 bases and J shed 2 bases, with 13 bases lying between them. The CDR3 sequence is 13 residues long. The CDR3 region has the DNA TGTGCTAGCGACGACAGGCTTCAAGAGACCCAGTACTTC. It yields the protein CASDDRLQETQYF.

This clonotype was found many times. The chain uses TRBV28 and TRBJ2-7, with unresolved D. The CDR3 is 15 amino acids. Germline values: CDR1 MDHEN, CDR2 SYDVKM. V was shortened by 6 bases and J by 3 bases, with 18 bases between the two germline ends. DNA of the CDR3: TGTGCCAGCAGCTCGACGGCTACAGCAAACTACGAGCAGTACTTC. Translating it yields CASSSTATANYEQYF.

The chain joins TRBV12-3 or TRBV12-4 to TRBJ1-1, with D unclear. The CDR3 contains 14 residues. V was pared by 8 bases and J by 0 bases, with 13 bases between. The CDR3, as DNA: TGTGCCAGCGGTTCCAGGCGACTGAACACTGAAGCTTTCTTT. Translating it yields CASGSRRLNTEAFF.

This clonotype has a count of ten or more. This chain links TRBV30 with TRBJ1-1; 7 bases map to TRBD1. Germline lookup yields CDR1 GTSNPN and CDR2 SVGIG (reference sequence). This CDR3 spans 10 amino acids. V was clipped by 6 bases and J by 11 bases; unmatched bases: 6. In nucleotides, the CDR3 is TGTGCCTGCACAGGGGTTTCGGCTTTCTTT. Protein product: CACTGVSAFF. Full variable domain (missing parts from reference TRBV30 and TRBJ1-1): SQTIHQWPATLVQPVGSPLSLECTVEGTSNPNLYWYRQAAGRGLQLLFYSVGIGQISSEVPQNLSASRPQDRQFILSSKKLLLSDSGFYLCACTGVSAFFGQGTRLTVV.

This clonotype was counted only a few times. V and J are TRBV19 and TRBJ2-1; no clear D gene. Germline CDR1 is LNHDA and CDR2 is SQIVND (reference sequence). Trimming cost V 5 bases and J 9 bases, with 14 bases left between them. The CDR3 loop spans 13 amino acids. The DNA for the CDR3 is TGTGCCAGTAGTGCGCGACAAGGGCGTGAGCAGTTCTTC. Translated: CASSARQGREQFF.

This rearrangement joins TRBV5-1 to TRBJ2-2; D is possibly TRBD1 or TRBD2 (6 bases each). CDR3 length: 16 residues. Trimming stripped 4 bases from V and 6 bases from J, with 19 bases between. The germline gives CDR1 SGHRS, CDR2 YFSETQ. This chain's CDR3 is CASSKGDSVIPGELFF. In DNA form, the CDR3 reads TGCGCCAGCAGCAAGGGGGACTCCGTAATTCCCGGGGAGCTGTTTTTT.

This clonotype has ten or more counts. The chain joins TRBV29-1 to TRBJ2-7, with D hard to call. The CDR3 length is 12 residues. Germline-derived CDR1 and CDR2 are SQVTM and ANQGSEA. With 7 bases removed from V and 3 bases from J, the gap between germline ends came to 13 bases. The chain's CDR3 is CSAGPTHYEQYF. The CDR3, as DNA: TGCAGCGCTGGACCGACGCACTACGAGCAGTACTTC.

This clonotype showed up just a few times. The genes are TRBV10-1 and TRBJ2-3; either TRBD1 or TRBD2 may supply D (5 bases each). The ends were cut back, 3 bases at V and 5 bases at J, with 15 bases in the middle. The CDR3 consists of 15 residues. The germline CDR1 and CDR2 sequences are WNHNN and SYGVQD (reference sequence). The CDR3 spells CASSDNRGVGDTQYF. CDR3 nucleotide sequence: TGCGCCAGCAGTGATAATCGGGGCGTTGGAGATACGCAGTATTTT.

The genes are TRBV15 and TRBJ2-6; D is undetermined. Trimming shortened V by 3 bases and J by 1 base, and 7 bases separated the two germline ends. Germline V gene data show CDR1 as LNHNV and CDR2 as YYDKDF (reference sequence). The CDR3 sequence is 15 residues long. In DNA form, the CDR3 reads TGTGCCACCAGCAGGGCCCTTTCTGGGGCCAACGTCCTGACTTTC. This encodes CATSRALSGANVLTF.

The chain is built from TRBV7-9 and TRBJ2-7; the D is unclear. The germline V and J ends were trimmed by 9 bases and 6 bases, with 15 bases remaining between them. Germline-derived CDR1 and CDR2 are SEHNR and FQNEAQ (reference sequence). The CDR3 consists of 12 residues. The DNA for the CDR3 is TGTGCCAGTCGGAACCCTCCAGGCGAGCAGTACTTC. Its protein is CASRNPPGEQYF.

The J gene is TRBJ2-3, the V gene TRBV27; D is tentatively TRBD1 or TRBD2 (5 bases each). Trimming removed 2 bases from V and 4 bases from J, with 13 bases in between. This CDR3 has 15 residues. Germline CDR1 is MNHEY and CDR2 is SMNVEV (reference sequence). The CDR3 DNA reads TGTGCCAGCAGTTTACCTGGGGCGGGTGCAGATACGCAGTATTTT. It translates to CASSLPGAGADTQYF.

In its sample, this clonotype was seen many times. As DNA, the CDR3 is TGTGCCAGCAGTTCACTAGCGGGAGGGCCCTACTCCTACGAGCAGTACTTC. Its protein product is CASSSLAGGPYSYEQYF. V and J are TRBV28 and TRBJ2-7; TRBD2 agrees at 13 bases. Per the germline V gene, CDR1 is MDHEN and CDR2 is SYDVKM. V was clipped by 4 bases and J by 0 bases; unmatched bases: 6. The CDR3 is 17 amino acids.

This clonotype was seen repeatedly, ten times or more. CDR3 loop: CASSPGRLAKETQYF. In DNA form, the CDR3 reads TGTGCCAGCAGCCCAGGAAGACTAGCAAAAGAGACCCAGTACTTC. This sequence joins TRBV11-3 and TRBJ2-5; 7 nucleotides align to TRBD2. V was pared by 5 bases and J by 3 bases, with 9 bases of the junction left unmatched. This CDR3 comprises 15 residues. From germline, CDR1 is SGHNT and CDR2 YENEEA.

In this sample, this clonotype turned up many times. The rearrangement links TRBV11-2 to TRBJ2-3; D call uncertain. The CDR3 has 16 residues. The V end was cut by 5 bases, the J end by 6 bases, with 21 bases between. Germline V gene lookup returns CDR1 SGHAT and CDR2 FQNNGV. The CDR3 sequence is CASSPLVGRLRDTQYF. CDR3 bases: TGTGCCAGCAGCCCCCTAGTTGGGCGCCTAAGGGATACGCAGTATTTT.

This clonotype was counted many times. CDR3 sequence reads: CASSRGGMQRDTDTQYF. The CDR3 DNA follows: TGTGCCAGCAGCAGGGGGGGTATGCAGCGGGATACAGATACGCAGTATTTT. The chain uses TRBV27 and TRBJ2-3; D could derive from TRBD1 or TRBD2 (7 bases each). The CDR3 spans 17 residues. V was shortened by 6 bases and J by 3 bases, with 22 bases between the two germline ends. The germline CDR1 and CDR2 sequences are MNHEY and SMNVEV (reference sequence).